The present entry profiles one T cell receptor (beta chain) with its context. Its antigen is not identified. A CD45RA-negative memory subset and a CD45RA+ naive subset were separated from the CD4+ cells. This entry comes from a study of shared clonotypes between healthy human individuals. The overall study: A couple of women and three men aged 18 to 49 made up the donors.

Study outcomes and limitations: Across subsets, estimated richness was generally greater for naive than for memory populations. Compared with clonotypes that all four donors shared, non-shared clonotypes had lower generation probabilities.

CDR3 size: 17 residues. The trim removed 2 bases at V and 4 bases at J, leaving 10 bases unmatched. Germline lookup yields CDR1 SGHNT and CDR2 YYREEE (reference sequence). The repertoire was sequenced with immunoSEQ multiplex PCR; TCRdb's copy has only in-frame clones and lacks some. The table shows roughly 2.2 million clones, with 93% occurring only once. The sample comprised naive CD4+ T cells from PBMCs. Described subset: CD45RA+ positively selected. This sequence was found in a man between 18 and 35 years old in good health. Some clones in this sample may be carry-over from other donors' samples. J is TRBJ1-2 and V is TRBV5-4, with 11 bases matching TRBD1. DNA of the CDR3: TGTGCCAGCAGCTTCCGGACAGGGGGCGCGTATGGCTATGGCTACACCTTC. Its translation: CASSFRTGGAYGYGYTF.